What follows are 2 T cell receptor beta chains derived from one specimen sequenced in a study of CD8 T cells in ankylosing spondylitis. TCRdb processed the 5' RACE reads anew with MiXCR; each CDR3 protein has one entry. Among some 140,000 distinct CDR3 sequences, about 7% were seen once, and the ten largest hold roughly 12%. Sequencing was carried out using blood, either unsorted or a sorted T cell fraction (not recorded which). The source is a female donor with ankylosing spondylitis or in good health (not recorded which).

Many counts were recorded for this clonotype. The chain employs TRBV5-1 and TRBJ1-1, with D perhaps TRBD1 (6 bases). The germline V gene encodes CDR1 SGHRS and CDR2 YFSETQ. V lost 0 bases, J lost 4 bases, and 13 bases lay in between. The length of the CDR3 is 15 residues. CDR3 protein: CASSLGTTGITEAFF. CDR3 in DNA: TGCGCCAGCAGCTTGGGCACCACAGGGATCACTGAAGCTTTCTTT.

This clonotype was observed many times. The rearrangement uses TRBV20-1 and TRBJ2-7; either TRBD1 or TRBD2 may fit D (5 bases each). Germline CDR1 and CDR2: DFQATT and SNEGSKA (reference sequence). V lost 3 bases, J lost 4 bases, and 7 bases lay in between. The CDR3 loop spans 11 amino acids. The CDR3 loop reads CSASEGYEQYF. CDR3 nucleotides: TGCAGTGCTAGTGAGGGGTACGAGCAGTACTTC.